The present TCR beta chain was sequenced within a study of T cells expressing NK-cell markers. The study, taken as a whole, reports: Of CD8+ T cells, 1.0-7.0% belonged to dominant NKG2C+ clonotypes in roughly 6 donors. The CD3+CD56-NKG2C+ fraction was also led by these clonotypes in several donors.

No DNA is given; TCRdb re-called the 5' RACE reads and lists each CDR3 protein once. The sample has some 600,000 distinct CDR3 sequences; the top ten hold approximately 3.6%. With regard to this clonotype: Its antigen is not identified.

The TCR comes from a man younger than 35 in good health. The sample was blood T cells: a sorted CD56 or NKG2C T cell subset, CD4+ or CD8+ T cells, or bulk PBMC T cells (not recorded which).

CDR3 amino acids: CSARDTTSGFWNEQFF. The J gene is TRBJ2-1, the V gene TRBV20-1; TCRdb indicates TRBD2, and absent DNA this call remains unverified. Germline V gene lookup returns CDR1 DFQATT and CDR2 SNEGSKA (reference sequence). The CDR3 consists of 16 residues.